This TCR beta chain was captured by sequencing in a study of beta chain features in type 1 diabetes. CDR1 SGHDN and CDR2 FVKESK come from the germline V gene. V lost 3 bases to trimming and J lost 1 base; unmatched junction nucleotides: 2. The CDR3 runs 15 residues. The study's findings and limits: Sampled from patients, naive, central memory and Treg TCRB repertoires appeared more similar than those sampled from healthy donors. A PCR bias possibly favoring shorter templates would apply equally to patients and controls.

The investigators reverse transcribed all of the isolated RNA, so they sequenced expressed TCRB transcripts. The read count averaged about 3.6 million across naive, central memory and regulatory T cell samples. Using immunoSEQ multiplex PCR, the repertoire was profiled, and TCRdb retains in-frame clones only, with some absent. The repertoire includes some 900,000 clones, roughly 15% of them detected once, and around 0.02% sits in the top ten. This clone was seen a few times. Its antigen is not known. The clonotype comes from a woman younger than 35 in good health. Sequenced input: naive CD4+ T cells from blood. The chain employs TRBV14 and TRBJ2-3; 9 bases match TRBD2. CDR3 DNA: TGTGCCAGCAGCCATCGACTAGCGGGCACAGATACGCAGTATTTT. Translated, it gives CASSHRLAGTDTQYF. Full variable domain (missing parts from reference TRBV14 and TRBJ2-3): EAGVTQFPSHSVIEKGQTVTLRCDPISGHDNLYWYRRVMGKEIKFLLHFVKESKQDESGMPNNRFLAERTGGTYSTLKVQPAELEDSGVYFCASSHRLAGTDTQYFGPGTRLTVL.